Shown below are 31 T cell receptor delta chains from a single sample sequenced in a study of gamma delta lymphoproliferative disorders and STAT genes. Sequencing used genomic DNA taken from PBMCs of patients and controls. TCRdb fed the multiplex PCR reads into CATT to redo clone calling. Of 1,500 to 2,000 delta-chain clones detected, less than 3.5% appear once; the ten largest clones hold approximately 16%. Input material: blood. Source of these receptors: a human donor in good health.

Remarks on this clone: The protein in TCRdb stems from a much larger clone and differs at residue 6 from this DNA's translation, likely a read error; here the protein is translated from the DNA. The V gene is TRDV2, the J gene TRDJ1; D is unresolved. The V end was cut by 4 bases, the J end by 1 base, with 21 bases between. CDR3 length: 17 amino acids. Germline V gene lookup returns CDR1 GEAIGNYY and CDR2 EKD. CDR3 sequence reads: CACELPGLRRGTDKLIF. CDR3 nucleotide sequence: TGTGCCTGTGAGCTACCGGGGCTTCGAAGGGGCACCGATAAACTCATCTTT.

This clone turned up a few times. A read error is the likely source, as a far larger clone sits one nucleotide away. This rearrangement joins TRDV2 to TRDJ1; 12 positions match TRDD3. Unmatched junction bases numbered 10, after V lost 5 bases and J lost 1 base. The CDR3 consists of 17 residues. Germline-derived CDR1 and CDR2 are GEAIGNYY and EKD. The CDR3 loop reads CACVPLGDTGGTDKLIF. DNA for the CDR3: TGTGCCTGTGTTCCACTGGGGGATACAGGGGGCACCGATAAACTCATCTTT.

Within the sample, this clone is large (0.1 to 1%). The sample carries other DNA sequences with the same CDR3. The V call is TRDV2, the J call TRDJ3; D might be TRDD3 (6 bases). Germline values: CDR1 GEAIGNYY, CDR2 EKD. The CDR3 is made up of 18 amino acids. V lost 1 base and J lost 0, with 12 bases in between. As DNA, the CDR3 is TGTGCCTGTGACACAGCAGGGGATGGCTCCTGGGACACCCGACAGATGTTTTTC. This gives the protein CACDTAGDGSWDTRQMFF.

The V gene went uncalled, while the J gene is TRDJ1; the D call TRDD3 from the table was never checked on the DNA. This CDR3 region has 16 residues. The CDR3 loop reads CACDLLGDKDADKLIF. The CDR3 DNA follows: TGTGCCTGTGACCTACTGGGGGATAAGGATGCCGATAAACTCATCTTT.

This clone was detected a few times. This rearrangement joins TRDV2 to TRDJ1; 9 bases match TRDD3. The CDR3 totals 16 residues. Germline V gene sequence: CDR1 GEAIGNYY, CDR2 EKD. The trim removed 0 bases at V and 0 bases at J, leaving 4 bases unmatched. The CDR3: CACDTAWGIYTDKLIF. The CDR3 bases are TGTGCCTGTGACACCGCCTGGGGGATTTACACCGATAAACTCATCTTT.

Concerning this clone itself: TCRdb shows a much larger clone's protein in place of this DNA's translation, and the two differ at residue 6, likely through a read error; the protein shown is translated from the DNA. This chain links TRDV2 with TRDJ1; 9 bases map to TRDD3. Trimming removed 6 bases from V and 11 bases from J; junction bases left unmatched: 24. Germline CDR1 reads GEAIGNYY; CDR2 reads EKD. The CDR3 spans 17 residues. The CDR3 DNA sequence: TGTGCCTGTCTCGTAAGGGGGATACCAGATGTATGTTTTAGTCTCATCTTT. Protein product: CACLVRGIPDVCFSLIF.

With regard to this clone: Translating this DNA gives a protein that differs at residue 20 from the TCRdb one, which belongs to a much larger clone; a read error is likely, and the protein shown is this translation. The CDR3 sequence: CACDTVGGYSKNSNYTDKLTF. The CDR3 region has the DNA TGTGCCTGTGACACCGTTGGGGGATACTCCAAAAATTCCAATTACACCGATAAACTCACCTTT. This chain joins TRDV2 and TRDJ1; 10 bases are a match to TRDD3. The CDR3 contains 21 residues. CDR1 is GEAIGNYY, CDR2 EKD, per germline.

Notes on this clone: A read error is likely here: a far larger clone is one base away. The same CDR3 arises from other DNA sequences in this sample as well. V and J are TRDV1 and TRDJ1, with D uncertain. Germline assignment: CDR1 TSWWSYY and CDR2 QGS. This CDR3 is 14 amino acids long. Deletions cut 3 bases from V and 2 bases from J, with 10 bases between. The CDR3 region is CALGDGRGTDKLIF. Written as DNA, the CDR3 is TGTGCTCTTGGGGACGGGAGGGGTACCGATAAACTCATCTTT.

This clone was observed a handful of times. This likely traces to a read error, being one base from a far larger clone. Within the sample, other DNA sequences also encode this same CDR3. The chain employs TRDV2 and TRDJ1, with D perhaps matching TRDD3 (6 bases). Germline lookup yields CDR1 GEAIGNYY and CDR2 EKD. This CDR3 is 15 amino acids long. In DNA, the CDR3 is TGTGCTTGTGACAGAGTGGGGGGGCTGATCGATAAACTCATCTTT. Its protein product is CACDRVGGLIDKLIF.

A word on this clone: TCRdb pairs this DNA with a much larger clone's protein that differs at residue 14, likely a read error; the protein shown was translated from the DNA. The chain joins TRDV2 to TRDJ1; 9 nucleotides align to TRDD3. The CDR3 contains 16 residues. CDR1 is GEAIGNYY, CDR2 EKD, per germline. The chain's CDR3 is CACDPLLGDDTDKFIF. CDR3 nucleotides: TGTGCCTGTGACCCACTACTGGGGGACGACACCGATAAATTCATCTTT.

Note on this clone: The translation of this DNA and the TCRdb protein of a much larger clone differ at residue 14, probably owing to a read error; the protein shown here is translated from the DNA. This chain connects TRDV1 to TRDJ1; TRDD2 might be the D (5 bases). The CDR3 is made up of 20 amino acids. V gave up 5 bases and J gave up 0 bases, with 28 bases separating them. Looked up from germline, CDR1 is TSWWSYY and CDR2 is QGS. The CDR3: CALGKVEPPTSRMYTDKLIF. Here the CDR3 DNA reads TGTGCTCTTGGGAAGGTAGAGCCCCCTACGTCGCGGATGTACACCGATAAACTCATCTTT.

This clone was seen a few times. A far larger clone is one nucleotide away, so this likely arose from a read error. The sample has other DNA sequences that encode this CDR3 too. The V call is TRDV1, the J call TRDJ1; D is uncertain. Germline V gene sequence: CDR1 TSWWSYY, CDR2 QGS. This CDR3 comprises 15 residues. CDR3 DNA sequence: TGTGCTCTTGGGGAAAGCTTAGTTAACACTGATAAACTCATCTTT. Encoded protein: CALGESLVNTDKLIF.

No call was made for the V gene; the J gene is TRDJ1. This CDR3 comprises 14 residues. The CDR3 sequence is CACDPLSHTDKLIF. Written as DNA, the CDR3 is TGTGCCTGTGACCCCCTCTCCCACACCGATAAACTCATCTTT.

As regards this clone: TCRdb records a much larger clone's protein for this DNA, with a difference at residue 17 that likely arises from a read error; the protein given is the translation of the DNA. This sequence joins TRDV1 and TRDJ1; D is ambiguous. The CDR3 has 19 amino acids. The germline gives CDR1 TSWWSYY, CDR2 QGS. This chain's CDR3 is CALGAYRLAPERTRGKPIF. The CDR3, as DNA: TGTGCTCTTGGGGCATATCGCCTGGCCCCTGAAAGGACGCGGGGTAAACCCATCTTT.

This clone came up a few times. This sequence is one base from a far larger clone and is likely a read error. Other DNA variants within this sample encode the same CDR3. V and J are TRDV1 and TRDJ1; the D gene is possibly TRDD2 (6 bases). The CDR3 totals 22 residues. CDR1 TSWWSYY and CDR2 QGS come from the germline V gene. CDR3 region: CALGELEIPSVYSAWLDDKLIF. The CDR3 coding sequence is TGTGCTCTTGGAGAACTAGAAATCCCTTCCGTATATAGCGCATGGCTAGACGATAAACTCATCTTT.

Worth noting for this clone: This sequence is one base from a far larger clone and is likely a read error. Other DNA sequences in the sample encode the same CDR3. This rearrangement joins TRDV2 to TRDJ1; 8 bases line up with TRDD3. The CDR3 totals 18 residues. CDR1 and CDR2 (germline): GEAIGNYY, EKD. The CDR3 loop reads CACDTGVYWGWYTDKLIF. For the CDR3, the DNA is TGTGCCTGCGACACCGGTGTTTACTGGGGGTGGTACACCGATAAACTCATCTTT.

As concerns this clone: This DNA's translation and the protein TCRdb lists, from a much larger clone, do not match at residue 14, likely due to a read error; the protein shown is translated from the DNA. The V gene is TRDV2, the J gene TRDJ1; TRDD3 aligns across 12 bases. Germline assignment: CDR1 GEAIGNYY and CDR2 EKD. The length of the CDR3 is 16 residues. In DNA, the CDR3 is TGTGCCTGTGACATACTGGGGGATACAAGTTCCGATAAACCCATCTTT. It specifies CACDILGDTSSDKPIF.

The chain has TRDV2 and TRDJ1; 9 nucleotides align to TRDD3. The germline gives CDR1 GEAIGNYY, CDR2 EKD. The V gene end was trimmed by 3 bases and the J gene end by 8 bases; junction bases not matched to a gene: 12. This CDR3 contains 15 residues. In DNA, the CDR3 is TGTGCCTGTGACCCTCCTCTGGGGATACGCGTGAAACTCATCTTT. Translation: CACDPPLGIRVKLIF.

This clone was seen more than once but under ten times. This likely traces to a read error, being one base from a far larger clone. Other nucleotide sequences from this sample produce the same CDR3. The chain employs TRDV1 and TRDJ1; the D gene is possibly TRDD1 (6 bases). Germline V lookup: CDR1 TSWWSYY, CDR2 QGS. This CDR3 has 16 residues. The CDR3 reads CALGEIIPPSADKLIF. The DNA for the CDR3 is TGTGCCCTTGGGGAAATAATACCCCCGTCTGCCGATAAACTCATCTTT.

This clone was observed a handful of times. This chain uses TRDV1 with TRDJ1, with 10 bases fitting TRDD3. The CDR3 is 23 amino acids. J lost 0 bases, V lost 2 bases, and 24 bases had no gene match. The V gene's germline CDR1 is TSWWSYY and CDR2 QGS. The CDR3 nucleotides are TGTGCTCTTGGGGAATGCCTTCCTAACGAGCGAGGCTTACTGGGGGATGACACCGATAAACTCATCTTT. It encodes CALGECLPNERGLLGDDTDKLIF.

About this clone itself: The protein held in TCRdb is that of a much larger clone and does not match this DNA's translation at residue 7, likely because of a read error; the protein shown is translated from the DNA. V is TRDV1 and J is TRDJ1; D might be TRDD2 (5 bases). Looked up from germline, CDR1 is TSWWSYY and CDR2 is QGS. V was clipped by 3 bases and J by 2 bases, with 31 bases between them. This CDR3 is built from 21 residues. The CDR3 reads CALGELSLDRLPSGGTDKLIF. CDR3 nucleotide sequence: TGTGCTCTTGGGGAGCTCTCCTTGGATCGTCTTCCCTCGGGCGGGACCGATAAACTCATCTTT.

As regards this clone: The mismatch at residue 4 between this DNA's translation and the TCRdb protein of a much larger clone likely reflects a read error; the protein shown is translated from the DNA. The CDR3 reads CACNPLSRPLDGADKLIF. The CDR3 region has the DNA TGTGCCTGTAACCCCCTGTCGAGGCCTTTGGATGGCGCCGATAAACTCATCTTT. This chain connects TRDV2 to TRDJ1; D ambiguous. The V gene's germline CDR1 is GEAIGNYY and CDR2 EKD. The V end was cut by 6 bases, the J end by 3 bases, with 28 bases between. CDR3 length equals 18 residues.

Turning to this clone: The protein held in TCRdb is that of a much larger clone and does not match this DNA's translation at residue 16, likely because of a read error; the protein shown is translated from the DNA. The CDR3 sequence is CALGEYHLPTRGIQYIDKLIF. The CDR3 DNA follows: TGTGCTCTTGGGGAATATCACCTTCCTACACGTGGGATTCAGTACATCGATAAACTCATCTTT. V and J are TRDV1 and TRDJ1; 9 positions agree with TRDD2. Germline CDR1 reads TSWWSYY; CDR2 reads QGS. The V gene end was trimmed by 2 bases and the J gene end by 4 bases; junction bases not matched to a gene: 23. The length of the CDR3 is 21 residues.

This clone has just a few counts. TCRdb pairs this DNA with a much larger clone's protein that differs at residue 3, likely a read error; the protein shown was translated from the DNA. This sequence joins TRDV1 and TRDJ1, with 10 nucleotides matching TRDD3. Germline values: CDR1 TSWWSYY, CDR2 QGS. The CDR3 has 15 amino acids. Here the CDR3 reads CAHGEPQRGGIRLIF. The CDR3 DNA reads as TGTGCTCATGGGGAACCCCAGCGAGGGGGGATACGACTCATCTTT.

In regard to this clone: The protein held in TCRdb is that of a much larger clone and does not match this DNA's translation at residue 16, likely because of a read error; the protein shown is translated from the DNA. The chain uses TRDV2 and TRDJ3; TRDD3 aligns across 13 bases. Germline V gene sequence: CDR1 GEAIGNYY, CDR2 EKD. The CDR3 contains 21 residues. The CDR3 loop is CACDQILGDTPSSWDARQMFF. CDR3 DNA: TGTGCCTGTGATCAAATACTGGGGGATACGCCGAGCTCCTGGGACGCCCGACAGATGTTTTTC.

This clone was observed a handful of times. It is likely a read error: a sequence one base away is far more abundant. The identical CDR3 is also encoded by other nucleotide sequences in the sample. The genes are TRDV1 and TRDJ1, with 12 bases identical to TRDD3. Germline V gives CDR1 TSWWSYY, CDR2 QGS. The CDR3 extends over 18 amino acids. This CDR3 is CALGDPYWGIQVVDKLIF. CDR3 bases: TGTGCTCTTGGGGACCCTTACTGGGGGATACAGGTCGTCGATAAACTCATCTTC.

In its sample, this clone was seen a few times. V gene TRAV36/DV7 combines with J gene TRDJ1; 10 bases are shared with TRDD3. There are 20 residues in the CDR3. Per germline, CDR1 VTNFRS and CDR2 LTSSGIE (reference sequence). Trimming at V came to 0 bases and at J to 3 bases, leaving 20 bases not matched to a gene. The CDR3, as DNA: TGTGCTGTGGAGGATCCCTTCTTGTCCTTACTGGGGGATCTCCCCGATAAACTCATCTTT. Protein sequence: CAVEDPFLSLLGDLPDKLIF.

This clone showed up just a few times. A far more abundant clone sits one base away, making this likely a read error. Other DNA sequences within the sample encode an identical CDR3. CDR3 bases: TGTGCTCTTGGGGAGATAATACCCCCGTCTGCCGATAAACTCATCTTT. Amino acids: CALGEIIPPSADKLIF. The chain uses TRDV1 and TRDJ1; D gene uncertain. Germline V gives CDR1 TSWWSYY, CDR2 QGS. This CDR3 is 16 amino acids long. The V and J ends lost 3 bases and 3 bases respectively, with 17 bases between them.

This clone has only a few counts. It is likely a read error: a sequence one base away is far more abundant. Other nucleotide sequences from this sample produce the same CDR3. The chain is built from TRDV2 and TRDJ1; 10 nucleotides match TRDD3. V shed 3 bases, J shed 0 bases, and the junction held 6 bases outside the gene matches. There are 16 residues in the CDR3. Germline assignment: CDR1 GEAIGNYY and CDR2 EKD. CDR3 protein: CACDPLLGDDTDKLIF. In DNA form, the CDR3 reads TGTGCCTGTGACCCACTACTGGGGGATGACACCGATAAACTCATCTTT.

This clone has a handful of counts. The protein recorded in TCRdb matches a much larger clone and deviates from this DNA's translation at residue 7, suggesting a read error; the protein here is obtained by translating the DNA. This chain connects TRDV2 to TRDJ1, with 9 bases identical to TRDD3. Per the germline V gene, CDR1 is GEAIGNYY and CDR2 is EKD. The CDR3 runs 19 residues. The V segment lost 0 bases and the J segment 0 bases; nucleotides outside the gene matches: 13. Here the CDR3 reads CACDTLLTGDTGYTDKLIF. In nucleotides, the CDR3 is TGTGCCTGTGACACCCTTCTTACGGGGGATACTGGGTACACCGATAAACTCATCTTT.

This clone was seen a handful of times. A read error likely explains why the TCRdb protein, taken from a much larger clone, differs from this DNA's translation at residue 5; the protein shown is translated from the DNA. The chain is built from TRAV29/DV5 and TRDJ1; D is ambiguous. V lost 1 base and J lost 0, with 16 bases in between. Looked up from germline, CDR1 is NSMFDY and CDR2 is ISSIKDK. CDR3 length: 16 residues. The CDR3 DNA follows: TGTGCAGCAAGCATGCCCCGGTCACTCCACACCGATAAACTCATCTTT. Translated: CAASMPRSLHTDKLIF.